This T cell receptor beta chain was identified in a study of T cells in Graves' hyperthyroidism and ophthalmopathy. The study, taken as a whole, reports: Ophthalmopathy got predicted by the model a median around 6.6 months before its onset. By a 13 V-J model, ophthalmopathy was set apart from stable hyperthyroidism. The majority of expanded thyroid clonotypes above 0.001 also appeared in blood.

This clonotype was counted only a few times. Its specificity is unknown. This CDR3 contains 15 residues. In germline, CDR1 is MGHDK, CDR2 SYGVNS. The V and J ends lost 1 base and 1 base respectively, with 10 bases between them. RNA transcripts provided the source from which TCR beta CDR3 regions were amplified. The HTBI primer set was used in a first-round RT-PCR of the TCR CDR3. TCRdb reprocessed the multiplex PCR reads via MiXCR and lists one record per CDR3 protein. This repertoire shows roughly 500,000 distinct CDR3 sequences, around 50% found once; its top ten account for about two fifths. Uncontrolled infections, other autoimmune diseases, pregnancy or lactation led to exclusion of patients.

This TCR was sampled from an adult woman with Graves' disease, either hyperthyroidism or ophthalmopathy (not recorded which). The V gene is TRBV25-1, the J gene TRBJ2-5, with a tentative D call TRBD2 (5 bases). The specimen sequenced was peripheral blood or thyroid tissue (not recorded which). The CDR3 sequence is CASSEFSSFQETQYF. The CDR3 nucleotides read TGTGCCAGCAGTGAATTTTCTAGCTTCCAAGAGACCCAGTACTTC.